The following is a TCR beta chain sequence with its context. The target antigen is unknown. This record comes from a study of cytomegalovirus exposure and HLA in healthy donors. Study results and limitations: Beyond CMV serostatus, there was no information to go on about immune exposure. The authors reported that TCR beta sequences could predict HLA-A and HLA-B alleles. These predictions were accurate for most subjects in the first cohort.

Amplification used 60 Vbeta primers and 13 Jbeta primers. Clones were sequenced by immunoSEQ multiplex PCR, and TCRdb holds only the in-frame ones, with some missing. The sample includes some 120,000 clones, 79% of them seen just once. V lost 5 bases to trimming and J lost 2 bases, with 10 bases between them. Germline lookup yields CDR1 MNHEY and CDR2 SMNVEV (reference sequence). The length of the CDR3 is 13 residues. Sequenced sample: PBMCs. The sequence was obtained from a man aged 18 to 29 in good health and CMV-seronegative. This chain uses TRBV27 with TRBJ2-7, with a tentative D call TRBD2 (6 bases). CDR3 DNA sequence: TGTGCCAGCAGTGGGCGGGGCGCCTACGAGCAGTACTTC. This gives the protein CASSGRGAYEQYF.